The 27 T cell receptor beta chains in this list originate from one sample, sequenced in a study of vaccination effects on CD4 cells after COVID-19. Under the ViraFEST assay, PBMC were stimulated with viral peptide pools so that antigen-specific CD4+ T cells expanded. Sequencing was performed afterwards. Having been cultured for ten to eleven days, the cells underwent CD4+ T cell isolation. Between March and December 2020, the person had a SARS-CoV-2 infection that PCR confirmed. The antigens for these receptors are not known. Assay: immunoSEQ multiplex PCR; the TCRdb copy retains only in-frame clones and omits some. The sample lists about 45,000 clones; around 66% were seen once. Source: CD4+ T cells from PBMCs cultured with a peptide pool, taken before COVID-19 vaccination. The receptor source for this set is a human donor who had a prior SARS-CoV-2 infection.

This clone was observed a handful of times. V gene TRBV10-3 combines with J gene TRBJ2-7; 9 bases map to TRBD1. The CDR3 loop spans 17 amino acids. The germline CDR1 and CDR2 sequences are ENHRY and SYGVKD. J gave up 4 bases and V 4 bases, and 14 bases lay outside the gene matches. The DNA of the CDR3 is TGTGCCATCAGTGTAATTCATGACGGGACAGGGAAGTACGAGCAGTACTTC. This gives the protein CAISVIHDGTGKYEQYF.

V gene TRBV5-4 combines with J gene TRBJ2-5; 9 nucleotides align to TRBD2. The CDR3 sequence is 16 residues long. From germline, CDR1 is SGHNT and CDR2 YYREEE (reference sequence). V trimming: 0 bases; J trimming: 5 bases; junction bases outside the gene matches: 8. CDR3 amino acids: CASSLAAREGPETQYF. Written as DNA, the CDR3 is TGTGCCAGCAGCTTGGCCGCGCGGGAGGGCCCCGAGACCCAGTACTTC.

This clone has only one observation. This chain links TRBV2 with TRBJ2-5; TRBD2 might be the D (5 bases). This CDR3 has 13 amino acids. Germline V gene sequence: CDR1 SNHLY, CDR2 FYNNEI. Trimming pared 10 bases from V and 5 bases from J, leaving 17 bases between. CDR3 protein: CATSGLALETQYF. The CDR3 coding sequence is TGTGCCACATCTGGCCTAGCTCTCGAGACCCAGTACTTC.

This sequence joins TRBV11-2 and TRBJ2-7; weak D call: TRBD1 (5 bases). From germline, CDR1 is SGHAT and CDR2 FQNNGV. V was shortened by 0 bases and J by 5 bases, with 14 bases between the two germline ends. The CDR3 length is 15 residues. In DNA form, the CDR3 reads TGTGCCAGCAGCTTAGATCTCAGGGCTAAGGACGAGCAGTACTTC. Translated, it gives CASSLDLRAKDEQYF.

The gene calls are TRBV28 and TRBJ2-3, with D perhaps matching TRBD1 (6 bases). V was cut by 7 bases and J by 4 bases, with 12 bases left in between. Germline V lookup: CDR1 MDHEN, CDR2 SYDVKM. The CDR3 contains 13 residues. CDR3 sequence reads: CASKHRVSDTQYF. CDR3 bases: TGTGCCAGCAAACACAGGGTTTCAGATACGCAGTATTTT.

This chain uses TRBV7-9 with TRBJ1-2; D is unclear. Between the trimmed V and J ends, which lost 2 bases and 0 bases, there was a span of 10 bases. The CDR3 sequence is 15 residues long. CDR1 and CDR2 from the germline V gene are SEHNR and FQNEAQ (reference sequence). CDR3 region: CASSLFGGTNYGYTF. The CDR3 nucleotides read TGTGCCAGCAGCTTATTTGGCGGTACTAACTATGGCTACACCTTC.

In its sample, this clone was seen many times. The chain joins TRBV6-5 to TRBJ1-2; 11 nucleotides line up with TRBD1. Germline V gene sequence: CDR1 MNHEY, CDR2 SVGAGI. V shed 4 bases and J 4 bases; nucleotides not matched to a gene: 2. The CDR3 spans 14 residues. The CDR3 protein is CASSWTGGAYGYTF. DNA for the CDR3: TGTGCCAGCAGTTGGACAGGGGGCGCCTATGGCTACACCTTC.

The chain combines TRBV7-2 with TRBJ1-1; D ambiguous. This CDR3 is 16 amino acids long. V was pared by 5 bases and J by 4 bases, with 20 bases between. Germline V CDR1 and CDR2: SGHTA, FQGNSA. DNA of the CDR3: TGTGCCAGCAGCCCTTACCCGGTCGAAGGGTCCACTGAAGCTTTCTTT. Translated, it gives CASSPYPVEGSTEAFF. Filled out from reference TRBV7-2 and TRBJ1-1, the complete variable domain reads GAGVSQSPSNKVTEKGKDVELRCDPISGHTALYWYRQSLGQGLEFLIYFQGNSAPDKSGLPSDRFSAERTGGSVSTLTIQRTQQEDSAVYLCASSPYPVEGSTEAFFGQGTRLTVV.

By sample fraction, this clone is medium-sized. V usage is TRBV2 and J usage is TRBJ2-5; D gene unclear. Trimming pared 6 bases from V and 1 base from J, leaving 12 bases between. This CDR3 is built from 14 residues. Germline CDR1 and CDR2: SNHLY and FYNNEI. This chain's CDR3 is CASRMVGGQETQYF. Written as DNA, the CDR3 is TGTGCCAGCAGAATGGTCGGCGGCCAAGAGACCCAGTACTTC.

CDR3 region: CASSSRLAGAPGETQYF. The CDR3 region has the DNA TGTGCCAGCAGCTCACGTTTAGCGGGAGCCCCGGGGGAGACCCAGTACTTC. The V and J genes are TRBV7-8 and TRBJ2-5; 9 nucleotides align to TRBD2. CDR3 size: 17 residues. V was pared by 4 bases and J by 5 bases, with 14 bases of the junction left unmatched. CDR1 SGHVS and CDR2 FQNEAQ come from the germline V gene. The full variable domain, in which reference TRBV7-8 and TRBJ2-5 provide the parts outside the CDR3, is GAGVSQSPRYKVAKRGQDVALRCDPISGHVSLFWYQQALGQGPEFLTYFQNEAQLDKSGLPSDRFFAERPEGSVSTLKIQRTQQEDSAVYLCASSSRLAGAPGETQYFGPGTRLLVL.

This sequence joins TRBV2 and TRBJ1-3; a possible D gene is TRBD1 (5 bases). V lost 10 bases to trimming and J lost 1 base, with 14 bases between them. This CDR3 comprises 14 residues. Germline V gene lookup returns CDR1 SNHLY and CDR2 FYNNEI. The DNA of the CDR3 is TGTGCCACCGCACCCAGGGTTTCTGGAAACACCATATATTTT. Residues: CATAPRVSGNTIYF.

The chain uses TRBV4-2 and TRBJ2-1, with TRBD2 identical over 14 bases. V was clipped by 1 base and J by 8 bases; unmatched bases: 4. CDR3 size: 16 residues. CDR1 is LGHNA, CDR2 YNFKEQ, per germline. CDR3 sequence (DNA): TGTGCCAGCAGCCAAGGACTAGCGGGAGGGGGCCATGAGCAGTTCTTC. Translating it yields CASSQGLAGGGHEQFF.

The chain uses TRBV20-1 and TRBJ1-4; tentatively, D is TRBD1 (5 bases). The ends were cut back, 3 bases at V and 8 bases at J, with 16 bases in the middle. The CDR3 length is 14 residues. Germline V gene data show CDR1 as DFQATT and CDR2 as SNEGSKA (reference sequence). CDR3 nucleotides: TGCAGTGCTAGTGGGTCAGGGAATCGGGAAAAACTGTTTTTT. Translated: CSASGSGNREKLFF.

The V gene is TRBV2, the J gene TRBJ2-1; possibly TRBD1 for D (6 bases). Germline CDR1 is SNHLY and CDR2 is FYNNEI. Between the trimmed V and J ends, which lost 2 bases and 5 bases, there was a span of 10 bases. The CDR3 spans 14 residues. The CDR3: CASSEWGPNNEQFF. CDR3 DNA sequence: TGTGCCAGCAGTGAATGGGGGCCGAACAATGAGCAGTTCTTC.

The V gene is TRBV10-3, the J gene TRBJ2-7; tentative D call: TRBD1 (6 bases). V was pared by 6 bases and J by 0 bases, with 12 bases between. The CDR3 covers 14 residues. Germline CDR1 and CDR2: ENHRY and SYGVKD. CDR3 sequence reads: CAIRTTGVSYEQYF. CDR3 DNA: TGTGCCATCAGGACGACAGGAGTCTCCTACGAGCAGTACTTC.

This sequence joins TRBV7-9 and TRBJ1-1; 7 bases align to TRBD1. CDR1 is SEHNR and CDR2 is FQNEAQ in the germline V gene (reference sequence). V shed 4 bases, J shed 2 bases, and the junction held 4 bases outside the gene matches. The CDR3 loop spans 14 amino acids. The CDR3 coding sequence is TGTGCCAGCAGCTCCCGGGACAGAAACACTGAAGCTTTCTTT. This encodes CASSSRDRNTEAFF.

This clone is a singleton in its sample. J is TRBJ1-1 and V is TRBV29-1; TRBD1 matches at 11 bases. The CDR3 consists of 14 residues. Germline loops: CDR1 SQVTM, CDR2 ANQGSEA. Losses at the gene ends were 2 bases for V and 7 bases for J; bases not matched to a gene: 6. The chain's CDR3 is CSVEISGQGDEAFF. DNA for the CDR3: TGCAGCGTTGAAATCTCGGGACAGGGGGATGAAGCTTTCTTT.

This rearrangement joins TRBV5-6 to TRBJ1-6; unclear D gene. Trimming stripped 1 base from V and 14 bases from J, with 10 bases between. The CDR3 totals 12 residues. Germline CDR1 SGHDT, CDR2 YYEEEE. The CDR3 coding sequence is TGTGCCAGCAGCTTGTCCATCAGCACCCTCCACTTT. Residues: CASSLSISTLHF. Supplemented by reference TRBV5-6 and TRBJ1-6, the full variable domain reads DAGVTQSPTHLIKTRGQQVTLRCSPKSGHDTVSWYQQALGQGPQFIFQYYEEEERQRGNFPDRFSGHQFPNYSSELNVNALLLGDSALYLCASSLSISTLHFGNGTRLTVT.

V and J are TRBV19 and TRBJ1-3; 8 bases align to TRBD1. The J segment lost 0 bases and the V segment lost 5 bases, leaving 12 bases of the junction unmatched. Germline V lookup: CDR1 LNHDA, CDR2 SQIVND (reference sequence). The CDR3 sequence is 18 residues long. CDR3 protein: CASSPRRTGTYSGNTIYF. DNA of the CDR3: TGTGCCAGTAGTCCTCGGCGGACAGGGACTTACTCTGGAAACACCATATATTTT.

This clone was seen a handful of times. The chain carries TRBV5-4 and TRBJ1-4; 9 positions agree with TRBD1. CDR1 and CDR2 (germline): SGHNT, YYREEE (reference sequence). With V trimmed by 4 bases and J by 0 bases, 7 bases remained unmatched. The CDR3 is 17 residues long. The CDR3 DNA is TGTGCCAGCAGCGGAGGGGACAGGGCTGCAACTAATGAAAAACTGTTTTTT. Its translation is CASSGGDRAATNEKLFF.

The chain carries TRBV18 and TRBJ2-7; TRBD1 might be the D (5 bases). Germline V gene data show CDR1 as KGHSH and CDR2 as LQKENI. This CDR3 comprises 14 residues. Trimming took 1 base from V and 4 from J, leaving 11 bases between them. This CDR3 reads CASSPLSDTYEQYF. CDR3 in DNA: TGTGCCAGCTCACCACTTTCGGACACGTACGAGCAGTACTTC.

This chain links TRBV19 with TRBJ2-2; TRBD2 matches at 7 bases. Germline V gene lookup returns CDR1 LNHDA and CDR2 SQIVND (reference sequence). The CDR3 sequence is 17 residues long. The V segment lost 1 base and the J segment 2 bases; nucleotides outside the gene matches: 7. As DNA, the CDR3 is TGTGCCAGTAGTATAGGAGCGAGGGGACTAAACACCGGGGAGCTGTTTTTT. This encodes CASSIGARGLNTGELFF.

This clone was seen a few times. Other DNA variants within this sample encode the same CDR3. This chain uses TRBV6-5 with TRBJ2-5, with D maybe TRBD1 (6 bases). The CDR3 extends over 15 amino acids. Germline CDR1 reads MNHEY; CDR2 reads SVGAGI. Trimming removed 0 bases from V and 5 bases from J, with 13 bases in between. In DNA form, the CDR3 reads TGTGCCAGCAGTTACTCAACAGGGAATAGGGAGACCCAGTACTTC. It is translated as CASSYSTGNRETQYF.

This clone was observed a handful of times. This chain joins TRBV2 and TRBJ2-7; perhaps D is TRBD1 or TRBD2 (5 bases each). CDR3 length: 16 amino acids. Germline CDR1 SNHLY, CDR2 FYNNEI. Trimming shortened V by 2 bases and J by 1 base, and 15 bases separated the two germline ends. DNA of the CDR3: TGTGCCAGCAGTGAATGGGCCTCCTGGGGGTCCTACGAGCAGTACTTC. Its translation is CASSEWASWGSYEQYF.

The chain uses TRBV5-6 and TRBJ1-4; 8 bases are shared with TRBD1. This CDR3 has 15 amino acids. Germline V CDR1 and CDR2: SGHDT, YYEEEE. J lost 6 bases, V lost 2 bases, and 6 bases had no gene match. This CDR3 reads CASSFWDRRDEKLFF. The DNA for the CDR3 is TGTGCCAGCAGCTTTTGGGACAGGCGCGATGAAAAACTGTTTTTT.

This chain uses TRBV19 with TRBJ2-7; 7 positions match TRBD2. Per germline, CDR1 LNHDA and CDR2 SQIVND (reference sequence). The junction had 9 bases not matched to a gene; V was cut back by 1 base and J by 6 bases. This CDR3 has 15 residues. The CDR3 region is CASSIVASGAGEQYF. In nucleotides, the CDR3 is TGTGCCAGTAGTATAGTAGCTAGCGGAGCAGGCGAGCAGTACTTC.

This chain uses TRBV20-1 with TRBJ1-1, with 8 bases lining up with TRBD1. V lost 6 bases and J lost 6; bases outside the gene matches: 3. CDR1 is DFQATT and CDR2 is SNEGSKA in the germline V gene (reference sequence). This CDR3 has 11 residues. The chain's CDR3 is CSAQDRAEAFF. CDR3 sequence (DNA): TGCAGTGCCCAGGACAGGGCTGAAGCTTTCTTT.